These 24 T cell receptor beta chains were all obtained from the same sample, sequenced in a study of shared clonotypes between healthy human individuals. TCRdb's table, derived via immunoSEQ multiplex PCR, lists solely in-frame clones and lacks some. The sample has more than 2,000,000 clones; more than 90% are singletons. The sample comprised naive CD4+ T cells sorted from blood. Subset given: CD45RA+ positively selected. The source is a young man in good health.

Comments on this clone: Different DNA sequences within this sample yield the same CDR3. The V call is TRBV2, the J call TRBJ1-4, with D uncertain. Trimming pared 6 bases from V and 5 bases from J, leaving 4 bases between. This CDR3 region has 11 residues. Germline CDR1 is SNHLY and CDR2 is FYNNEI. The CDR3 here is CASRGNEKLFF. The CDR3 coding sequence is TGTGCCAGCAGGGGAAATGAAAAACTGTTTTTT.

This rearrangement joins TRBV6-1 to TRBJ1-5, with D tentatively TRBD1 (6 bases). The length of the CDR3 is 16 residues. The germline CDR1 and CDR2 sequences are MNHNS and SASEGT. Trimming left V 2 bases short and J 3 bases short, with 14 bases between. This CDR3 is CASSEQGSSNNQPQHF. The CDR3 DNA sequence: TGTGCCAGCAGTGAACAGGGGTCCTCGAACAATCAGCCCCAGCATTTT.

This chain joins TRBV28 and TRBJ2-1; D is possibly TRBD2 (6 bases). The CDR3 has 13 residues. Trimming removed 3 bases at V and 10 bases at J, with 13 bases between. CDR1 and CDR2 (germline): MDHEN, SYDVKM. CDR3: CASSFAPGREQFF. DNA of the CDR3: TGTGCCAGCAGTTTTGCGCCAGGGAGGGAGCAGTTCTTC.

The chain recombines TRBV6-5 with TRBJ1-1, with D possibly TRBD1 on 5 matching bases. Between the trimmed V and J ends, which lost 6 bases and 1 base, there was a span of 15 bases. The germline V gene encodes CDR1 MNHEY and CDR2 SVGAGI. The CDR3 length is 15 residues. In DNA form, the CDR3 reads TGTGCCAGCAGCTATGGACAAATTCCGAACACTGAAGCTTTCTTT. It translates to CASSYGQIPNTEAFF.

The CDR3 DNA reads TGTGCCATCAGTGAGTCTGGCAGCTCCTATGGCTACACCTTC. Protein sequence: CAISESGSSYGYTF. This chain joins TRBV10-3 and TRBJ1-2; unclear D gene. This CDR3 has 14 residues. The germline gives CDR1 ENHRY, CDR2 SYGVKD. V lost 0 bases to trimming and J lost 4 bases, with 9 bases between them.

This sequence joins TRBV29-1 and TRBJ2-7, with D tentatively TRBD1 (6 bases). From germline, CDR1 is SQVTM and CDR2 ANQGSEA. V gave up 2 bases and J gave up 4 bases, with 12 bases separating them. The CDR3 has 13 residues. The CDR3 nucleotides are TGCAGCGTTGAATTAGGACAGTCATACGAGCAGTACTTC. The encoded protein is CSVELGQSYEQYF.

V is TRBV25-1 and J is TRBJ1-2; D unresolved. Germline CDR1 and CDR2: MGHDK and SYGVNS. The V end lost 5 bases, the J end lost 2 bases, and 9 bases lay between the germline ends. There are 13 residues in the CDR3. The CDR3: CASSPGTNYGYTF. The CDR3 DNA reads TGTGCCAGCAGTCCGGGCACGAACTATGGCTACACCTTC.

The count of this clone is one. The same CDR3 is also encoded by other DNA sequences in this sample. The chain has TRBV5-1 and TRBJ2-3; 7 bases align to TRBD2. Germline lookup yields CDR1 SGHRS and CDR2 YFSETQ. The CDR3 consists of 16 residues. V dropped 0 bases and J dropped 0; count of bases not matched to a gene: 4. The CDR3 is CASSLGAGPSTDTQYF. The CDR3 region has the DNA TGCGCCAGCAGCTTGGGAGCGGGGCCTAGCACAGATACGCAGTATTTT.

The V gene is TRBV4-2, the J gene TRBJ1-1, with D uncertain. This CDR3 region has 11 residues. Per the germline V gene, CDR1 is LGHNA and CDR2 is YNFKEQ. V was pared by 0 bases and J by 8 bases, with 4 bases between. This CDR3 reads CASSQEGEAFF. For the CDR3, the DNA is TGTGCCAGCAGCCAAGAAGGGGAAGCTTTCTTT.

This clone came up once. The J gene is TRBJ2-1, the V gene TRBV6-5; 8 nucleotides line up with TRBD1. Per germline, CDR1 MNHEY and CDR2 SVGAGI. V shed 2 bases, J shed 7 bases, and the junction held 7 bases outside the gene matches. The CDR3 is 15 residues long. The CDR3 sequence: CASSYGQGAINEQFF. The CDR3 coding sequence is TGTGCCAGCAGTTACGGTCAGGGGGCGATTAATGAGCAGTTCTTC.

This chain uses TRBV14 with TRBJ2-1; the D gene is possibly TRBD1 (6 bases). CDR1 is SGHDN and CDR2 is FVKESK in the germline V gene. The CDR3 contains 17 residues. The ends were cut back, 0 bases at V and 8 bases at J, with 20 bases in the middle. Here the CDR3 reads CASSQDRGSRPFYEQFF. CDR3 in DNA: TGTGCCAGCAGCCAAGATAGGGGGTCACGACCCTTCTATGAGCAGTTCTTC.

Concerning this clone: The same CDR3 is also encoded by other DNA sequences in this sample. The chain uses TRBV5-4 and TRBJ1-4, with D unresolved. The CDR3 consists of 13 residues. Trimming pared 0 bases from V and 5 bases from J, leaving 5 bases between. The germline gives CDR1 SGHNT, CDR2 YYREEE (reference sequence). The CDR3 reads CASSLGGNEKLFF. The CDR3, as DNA: TGTGCCAGCAGCTTGGGGGGAAATGAAAAACTGTTTTTT.

V and J are TRBV7-2 and TRBJ2-3, with D tentatively TRBD2 (6 bases). This CDR3 is 14 amino acids long. Germline CDR1 reads SGHTA; CDR2 reads FQGNSA. V was shortened by 1 base and J by 8 bases, with 13 bases between the two germline ends. The CDR3 DNA reads TGTGCCAGCAGCTTAGATGTGACTAGGGGTACGCAGTATTTT. Its translation is CASSLDVTRGTQYF.

This chain uses TRBV28 with TRBJ2-7; D perhaps matches TRBD2 (6 bases). The germline CDR1 and CDR2 sequences are MDHEN and SYDVKM. The V gene lost 6 bases and the J gene lost 1 base, with 22 bases spanning the gap. This CDR3 region has 17 residues. CDR3 sequence: CASSTPPDGSPSYEQYF. CDR3 coding DNA: TGTGCCAGCAGCACGCCTCCGGACGGGAGCCCATCCTACGAGCAGTACTTC.

The gene calls are TRBV7-2 and TRBJ2-7, with a weak D call TRBD2 (6 bases). Germline assignment: CDR1 SGHTA and CDR2 FQGNSA. Trimming cost V 4 bases and J 6 bases, with 19 bases left between them. The CDR3 has 15 residues. The CDR3 sequence is CASSYRTTERGEQYF. CDR3 DNA: TGTGCCAGCAGCTACCGGACTACAGAACGTGGCGAGCAGTACTTC. Combining the CDR3 with reference TRBV7-2 and TRBJ2-7 gives the whole variable domain GAGVSQSPSNKVTEKGKDVELRCDPISGHTALYWYRQSLGQGLEFLIYFQGNSAPDKSGLPSDRFSAERTGGSVSTLTIQRTQQEDSAVYLCASSYRTTERGEQYFGPGTRLTVT.

The chain recombines TRBV6-1 with TRBJ1-5, with D tentatively TRBD1 (5 bases). Trimming removed 7 bases at V and 2 bases at J, with 9 bases between. This CDR3 comprises 13 residues. Looked up from germline, CDR1 is MNHNS and CDR2 is SASEGT. CDR3 nucleotide sequence: TGTGCCAGCATGCAGGGAGGCAATCAGCCCCAGCATTTT. This gives the protein CASMQGGNQPQHF.

This sequence joins TRBV11-2 and TRBJ2-7, with D possibly matching TRBD2 (5 bases). Trimming took 6 bases from V and 4 from J, leaving 10 bases between them. Germline-derived CDR1 and CDR2 are SGHAT and FQNNGV. The CDR3 runs to 12 residues. Written as DNA, the CDR3 is TGTGCCAGCAGTCAGGACTCTTACGAGCAGTACTTC. Residues: CASSQDSYEQYF.

The gene calls are TRBV5-8 and TRBJ2-7; D possibly corresponds to TRBD1 (5 bases). With 2 bases removed from V and 3 bases from J, the gap between germline ends came to 9 bases. Germline lookup yields CDR1 SGHTS and CDR2 YDEGEE. The CDR3 runs 13 residues. The CDR3 region is CASSFMDNYEQYF. DNA of the CDR3: TGTGCCAGCAGCTTCATGGACAACTACGAGCAGTACTTC.

The J gene is TRBJ2-5, the V gene TRBV19; D may be TRBD1 (5 bases). The V and J ends lost 6 bases and 9 bases respectively, with 17 bases between them. Germline V gene lookup returns CDR1 LNHDA and CDR2 SQIVND (reference sequence). The CDR3 is 13 residues long. The CDR3 reads CASREEAGRAQYF. The CDR3 bases are TGTGCCAGTAGAGAAGAGGCAGGCAGGGCCCAGTACTTC.

V and J are TRBV18 and TRBJ2-3; tentative D call: TRBD1 (6 bases). CDR1 and CDR2 (germline): KGHSH, LQKENI. The CDR3 consists of 13 residues. V shed 10 bases and J shed 1 base, with 12 bases lying between them. DNA for the CDR3: TGTGCCACCTTACAGGGTGGCACAGATACGCAGTATTTT. Its translation is CATLQGGTDTQYF.

The chain joins TRBV6-5 to TRBJ2-7, with 11 bases lining up with TRBD1. The CDR3 length is 16 residues. The V gene's germline CDR1 is MNHEY and CDR2 SVGAGI. Trimming cost V 0 bases and J 2 bases; bases outside gene matches: 3. The CDR3 region is CASSYSAGQGAYEQYF. The CDR3 bases are TGTGCCAGCAGTTACTCTGCGGGACAGGGGGCCTACGAGCAGTACTTC.

This sequence joins TRBV30 and TRBJ1-3; TRBD1 matches at 9 bases. The ends lost 0 bases at V and 8 bases at J; junction bases unmatched: 8. Germline-derived CDR1 and CDR2 are GTSNPN and SVGIG (reference sequence). The CDR3 runs 15 residues. CDR3 residues: CAWSVKTGGGDTIYF. Here the CDR3 DNA reads TGTGCCTGGAGTGTAAAGACAGGGGGAGGAGACACCATATATTTT.

The chain uses TRBV29-1 and TRBJ2-5; possibly TRBD2 for D (5 bases). The germline CDR1 and CDR2 sequences are SQVTM and ANQGSEA. The CDR3 covers 12 residues. Trimming removed 8 bases at V and 5 bases at J, with 15 bases between. Here the CDR3 reads CSIGPPGETQYF. As DNA, the CDR3 is TGCAGCATCGGCCCTCCGGGGGAGACCCAGTACTTC.

The chain uses TRBV10-3 and TRBJ1-1; D might be TRBD1 (6 bases). Germline V gives CDR1 ENHRY, CDR2 SYGVKD. CDR3 length equals 15 residues. Trimming cost V 4 bases and J 4 bases, with 16 bases left between them. The CDR3 DNA follows: TGTGCCATCAGTGTGGGGGGCCAGTTGGGCACTGAAGCTTTCTTT. Translating it yields CAISVGGQLGTEAFF.